The 18 T cell receptor beta chains below were found in one sample sequenced in a study of spatial heterogeneity in lung cancer. Study-level results: Intratumoral expanded alpha and beta TCR counts were found to track tumor mutation counts.

MiXCR, run by TCRdb on the 5' RACE reads, gives a single entry per CDR3 protein. The table lists about 24,000 distinct CDR3 sequences, approximately 9% of them singletons. Stated time point: sample taken at primary tumor resection. Their antigens remain unidentified. Specimen: lung tumor tissue, collected at surgery. The receptors shown here come from a male donor with early-stage non-small cell lung cancer.

The V call is TRBV7-9, the J call TRBJ1-2; no clear D. This CDR3 contains 14 residues. Germline lookup yields CDR1 SEHNR and CDR2 FQNEAQ (reference sequence). Between the trimmed V and J ends, which lost 3 bases and 0 bases, there was a span of 8 bases. The DNA of the CDR3 is TGTGCCAGCAGCTTCGGTCAGACTAACTATGGCTACACCTTC. It encodes CASSFGQTNYGYTF.

This clonotype was detected many times. The gene calls are TRBV10-3 and TRBJ2-3, with D possibly matching TRBD2 (5 bases). Germline assignment: CDR1 ENHRY and CDR2 SYGVKD. This CDR3 region has 13 residues. DNA of the CDR3: TGTGCTATACGGAGGCCGAGTACAGATACGCAGTATTTT. Its protein is CAIRRPSTDTQYF.

This clonotype ranks as medium-sized. Germline is not matched at one junction end, which may reflect a read error. This sequence joins TRBV20-1 and TRBJ2-3; the D gene is possibly TRBD2 (5 bases). The germline V gene has CDR1 DFQATT and CDR2 SNEGSKA (reference sequence). The CDR3 extends over 11 amino acids. This CDR3 is CSTSRPDTQYF. CDR3 DNA sequence: TGCAGTACTAGTCGCCCAGATACGCAGTATTTT.

The chain recombines TRBV5-1 with TRBJ1-1; 9 nucleotides match TRBD1. V trimming: 3 bases; J trimming: 4 bases; junction bases outside the gene matches: 10. The germline gives CDR1 SGHRS, CDR2 YFSETQ. This CDR3 is built from 16 residues. The CDR3 coding sequence is TGCGCCAGCAGCTCAGGGTACGGACAGGGGCTCACTGAAGCTTTCTTT. It codes for CASSSGYGQGLTEAFF.

This clonotype has at least ten counts. This chain uses TRBV7-2 with TRBJ2-5, with 9 bases matching TRBD1. The CDR3 runs to 15 residues. Trimming cost V 5 bases and J 4 bases; bases outside gene matches: 8. CDR1 is SGHTA, CDR2 FQGNSA, per germline. The CDR3 loop reads CASSPGGQGRETQYF. The CDR3 coding sequence is TGTGCCAGCAGCCCCGGAGGACAGGGGCGAGAGACCCAGTACTTC.

This clonotype was observed at least ten times. V gene TRBV7-3 combines with J gene TRBJ2-6; 7 bases line up with TRBD1. V shed 1 base, J shed 0 bases, and the junction held 6 bases outside the gene matches. The V gene's germline CDR1 is SGHTA and CDR2 FQGTGA. The CDR3 is made up of 18 amino acids. CDR3 coding DNA: TGTGCCAGCAGCTTAAGAGGGGGCCCCCTCTCTGGGGCCAACGTCCTGACTTTC. It encodes CASSLRGGPLSGANVLTF.

Many counts were recorded for this clonotype. The V and J genes are TRBV7-6 and TRBJ2-3, with 7 bases matching TRBD1. The CDR3 runs to 15 residues. Per germline, CDR1 SGHVS and CDR2 FNYEAQ. Trimming at V came to 4 bases and at J to 2 bases, leaving 6 bases not matched to a gene. This chain's CDR3 is CASSSRQGITDTQYF. The CDR3 DNA reads TGTGCCAGCAGCTCACGACAGGGTATCACAGATACGCAGTATTTT.

The chain recombines TRBV5-5 with TRBJ2-7; D gene uncertain. V gave up 4 bases and J gave up 5 bases, with 16 bases separating them. The germline CDR1 and CDR2 sequences are SGHKS and YYEKEE (reference sequence). The CDR3 sequence is 14 residues long. CDR3 protein: CASSLVLSSDEQYF. The CDR3 DNA is TGTGCCAGCAGCCTAGTACTCTCGAGTGACGAGCAGTACTTC.

This clonotype was recorded many times. The chain carries TRBV27 and TRBJ2-6; D ambiguous. This CDR3 spans 14 amino acids. Trimming left V 3 bases short and J 0 bases short, with 3 bases between. Looked up from germline, CDR1 is MNHEY and CDR2 is SMNVEV (reference sequence). The chain's CDR3 is CASSLGSGANVLTF. The CDR3 region has the DNA TGTGCCAGCAGTTTGGGCTCTGGGGCCAACGTCCTGACTTTC.

In this sample, this clonotype turned up many times. This chain uses TRBV20-1 with TRBJ2-4; a possible D gene is TRBD1 (6 bases). The CDR3 is made up of 14 amino acids. V was pared by 4 bases and J by 4 bases, with 14 bases between. Germline V gives CDR1 DFQATT, CDR2 SNEGSKA (reference sequence). CDR3 DNA: TGCAGTGCTACGGGACATTTTGGGAAAAACATTCAGTACTTC. This sequence encodes CSATGHFGKNIQYF.

CDR3 sequence (DNA): TGTGCCAGCAGCTCCGGACAGGCCGGAAACACCGGGGAGCTGTTTTTT. Protein: CASSSGQAGNTGELFF. The chain links TRBV7-3 to TRBJ2-2; TRBD1 matches 7 bases. Trimming at V came to 4 bases and at J to 2 bases, leaving 7 bases not matched to a gene. The CDR3 is 16 amino acids. Germline lookup yields CDR1 SGHTA and CDR2 FQGTGA.

The table lists this clonotype with many counts. The CDR3 coding sequence is TGCGCCAGCAGCTTGAGTGAGAAGGAACGGAGCGAGCAGTACTTC. Its translation is CASSLSEKERSEQYF. The V and J genes are TRBV5-1 and TRBJ2-7; no firm D call. Per germline, CDR1 SGHRS and CDR2 YFSETQ. The ends were cut back, 1 base at V and 6 bases at J, with 17 bases in the middle. The CDR3 covers 15 residues. Filled out from reference TRBV5-1 and TRBJ2-7, the complete variable domain reads KAGVTQTPRYLIKTRGQQVTLSCSPISGHRSVSWYQQTPGQGLQFLFEYFSETQRNKGNFPGRFSGRQFSNSRSEMNVSTLELGDSALYLCASSLSEKERSEQYFGPGTRLTVT.

The chain recombines TRBV10-2 with TRBJ1-2, with unresolved D. Between the trimmed V and J ends, which lost 3 bases and 4 bases, there was a span of 9 bases. The CDR3 is 13 residues long. Germline values: CDR1 WSHSY, CDR2 SAAADI. The CDR3 here is CASSDAPFYGYTF. CDR3 bases: TGCGCCAGCAGTGACGCCCCTTTCTATGGCTACACCTTC.

The chain has TRBV24-1 and TRBJ2-5; D unclear. Germline values: CDR1 KGHDR, CDR2 SFDVKD. Trimming removed 3 bases at V and 5 bases at J, with 15 bases between. CDR3 length: 15 amino acids. CDR3 DNA sequence: TGTGCCACCAGTGATCGAAGCACGAAATGGGAGACCCAGTACTTC. It encodes CATSDRSTKWETQYF.

This clonotype was recorded at least ten times. The rearrangement joins TRBV5-1 to TRBJ1-2, with TRBD1 matching 8 bases. The CDR3 runs to 14 residues. Per germline, CDR1 SGHRS and CDR2 YFSETQ. V gave up 3 bases and J gave up 3 bases; unmatched junction bases: 4. The CDR3 DNA reads as TGCGCCAGCAGCTATATACAGGGGGACTATGGCTACACCTTC. It codes for CASSYIQGDYGYTF.

This clonotype was observed many times. The chain carries TRBV29-1 and TRBJ1-5, with D unresolved. The germline CDR1 and CDR2 sequences are SQVTM and ANQGSEA. V was trimmed by 4 bases and J by 0 bases, leaving 13 bases between them. This CDR3 contains 15 residues. CDR3 protein: CSVGVSGNSNQPQHF. CDR3 coding DNA: TGCAGCGTTGGGGTTAGCGGGAATAGCAATCAGCCCCAGCATTTT.

The rearrangement links TRBV6-2 or TRBV6-3 to TRBJ1-2; D ambiguous. The CDR3 has 13 amino acids. Between the trimmed V and J ends, which lost 5 bases and 7 bases, there was a span of 14 bases. Germline CDR1 reads MNHEY; CDR2 reads SVGEGT. CDR3 nucleotides: TGTGCCAGCAGTCTTGCTCCAGGTCGTGGCTACACCTTC. Encoded protein: CASSLAPGRGYTF.

This clonotype was detected many times. V gene TRBV5-5 combines with J gene TRBJ2-1; D call uncertain. Trimming shortened V by 4 bases and J by 4 bases, and 12 bases separated the two germline ends. The CDR3 extends over 14 amino acids. Germline V gene sequence: CDR1 SGHKS, CDR2 YYEKEE (reference sequence). The CDR3 here is CASSRTQGYNEQFF. CDR3 DNA: TGTGCCAGCAGCCGGACCCAAGGGTACAATGAGCAGTTCTTC.